A single sample is the source of the 2 T cell receptor beta chains below, sequenced in a study of CD8 T cells in Susac syndrome. Reverse transcription of roughly 0.5 to 1 ug RNA was carried out with random hexamers. TCRdb passed the immunoSEQ multiplex PCR reads through MiXCR, listing each CDR3 protein once. The sample consists of about 150,000 distinct CDR3 sequences, about 94% of them appearing once. Sequenced input: CD8+ T cells from PBMCs. These receptors were collected from a human donor with multiple sclerosis.

The chain recombines TRBV2 with TRBJ2-2; a weak D match, TRBD1 (5 bases). With 5 bases removed from V and 4 bases from J, the gap between germline ends came to 11 bases. CDR1 is SNHLY and CDR2 is FYNNEI in the germline V gene. This CDR3 contains 14 residues. The CDR3 reads CASSQRQITGELFF. Written as DNA, the CDR3 is TGTGCCAGCAGTCAAAGACAGATCACCGGGGAGCTGTTTTTT.

This clonotype was seen only once. The genes are TRBV30 and TRBJ2-7, with TRBD1 matching 7 bases. Germline V gene sequence: CDR1 GTSNPN, CDR2 SVGIG (reference sequence). The CDR3 runs 13 residues. J gave up 2 bases and V 7 bases, and 8 bases lay outside the gene matches. The CDR3 sequence: CASLGTETYEQYF. The CDR3 nucleotides are TGTGCCTCCCTCGGGACAGAGACCTACGAGCAGTACTTC. Supplemented by reference TRBV30 and TRBJ2-7, the full variable domain reads SQTIHQWPATLVQPVGSPLSLECTVEGTSNPNLYWYRQAAGRGLQLLFYSVGIGQISSEVPQNLSASRPQDRQFILSSKKLLLSDSGFYLCASLGTETYEQYFGPGTRLTVT.